What follows are 27 T cell receptor beta chains derived from one specimen sequenced in a study of CD8 T cells in ankylosing spondylitis. TCRdb re-called the 5' RACE reads through MiXCR, storing one row per CDR3 protein. Of about 180,000 distinct CDR3 sequences listed, approximately 9.9% are singletons. The source material was blood, either unsorted or a sorted T cell fraction (not recorded which). The receptors here all came from a female donor with ankylosing spondylitis or in good health (not recorded which).

The V and J genes are TRBV7-9 and TRBJ2-5; D remains ambiguous. Germline loops: CDR1 SEHNR, CDR2 FQNEAQ (reference sequence). The CDR3 contains 12 residues. Trimming pared 3 bases from V and 4 bases from J, leaving 6 bases between. CDR3 residues: CASSFLGETQYF. In DNA, the CDR3 is TGTGCCAGCAGCTTCCTTGGAGAGACCCAGTACTTC.

This clonotype was seen a handful of times. The genes are TRBV6-1 and TRBJ2-7; TRBD1 might be the D (6 bases). V was pared by 8 bases and J by 0 bases, with 11 bases between. This CDR3 is built from 13 residues. Germline loops: CDR1 MNHNS, CDR2 SASEGT. The CDR3 DNA reads as TGTGCCAGCCGGGACAAGAGCTCCTACGAGCAGTACTTC. Residues: CASRDKSSYEQYF.

The rearrangement uses TRBV6-6 and TRBJ2-7; D not resolved. Germline V gene data show CDR1 as MNHNY and CDR2 as SVGAGI (reference sequence). V was pared by 4 bases and J by 2 bases, with 9 bases between. This CDR3 has 13 residues. The CDR3 is CASSSPTAYEQYF. The CDR3 DNA reads TGTGCCAGCAGTTCCCCTACCGCCTACGAGCAGTACTTC.

The V call is TRBV11-1, the J call TRBJ2-3; D unclear. Trimming took off 4 bases at V and 2 bases at J, with 22 bases between the two ends. Germline V gives CDR1 SGHAT, CDR2 FQDESV (reference sequence). The CDR3 sequence is 18 residues long. The CDR3 spells CASSSPSVETSNTDTQYF. The DNA for the CDR3 is TGTGCCAGCAGCTCCCCCTCAGTCGAGACTTCGAACACAGATACGCAGTATTTT.

The rearrangement uses TRBV5-1 and TRBJ2-1; 10 positions match TRBD2. This CDR3 region has 16 residues. Germline CDR1 SGHRS, CDR2 YFSETQ. V lost 3 bases and J lost 10; bases outside the gene matches: 13. The CDR3 loop reads CASSWVGGTSAWEQFF. CDR3 DNA sequence: TGCGCCAGCAGCTGGGTTGGTGGGACTAGCGCCTGGGAGCAGTTCTTC.

This clonotype was observed many times. The chain is built from TRBV9 and TRBJ2-1; 8 nucleotides align to TRBD2. V gave up 0 bases and J gave up 2 bases; unmatched junction bases: 1. Germline V lookup: CDR1 SGDLS, CDR2 YYNGEE. The CDR3 contains 15 residues. CDR3 sequence (DNA): TGTGCCAGCAGCGTAGGCGGGGGGACCTACAATGAGCAGTTCTTC. As protein: CASSVGGGTYNEQFF.

This clonotype was seen a few times. This chain uses TRBV2 with TRBJ2-1; 7 positions agree with TRBD2. This CDR3 is built from 15 residues. Germline CDR1 reads SNHLY; CDR2 reads FYNNEI. Germline trimming cut 8 bases from V and 0 bases from J; bases unmatched to any gene: 7. This CDR3 is CASWAGGSSYNEQFF. CDR3 DNA sequence: TGTGCCAGCTGGGCGGGCGGGAGCTCCTACAATGAGCAGTTCTTC.

This clonotype was seen at least ten times. This CDR3 is CASSHGREVDTQYF. CDR3 sequence (DNA): TGCGCCAGCAGCCATGGGCGGGAAGTAGATACGCAGTATTTT. The chain couples TRBV4-3 to TRBJ2-3, with D maybe TRBD2 (6 bases). This CDR3 region has 14 residues. From germline, CDR1 is LGHNA and CDR2 YSLEER. The V gene lost 3 bases and the J gene lost 5 bases, with 12 bases spanning the gap.

A remark on this clonotype: Since a much larger clone is just one base distant, this may be a read error. This chain uses TRBV12-3 or TRBV12-4 with TRBJ2-3; D is ambiguous. V dropped 7 bases and J dropped 4 bases, with 3 bases sitting between them. CDR3 length equals 10 residues. The CDR3 region has the DNA TGTGCCAGCAATGCAGATACGCAGTATTTT. Its protein product is CASNADTQYF.

This clonotype has a count of ten or more. The CDR3 loop reads CASSIYGASGNTIYF. The CDR3 DNA follows: TGTGCCAGCAGCATTTATGGGGCCTCTGGAAACACCATATATTTT. The chain recombines TRBV13 with TRBJ1-3; TRBD1 is a possible D gene (5 bases). CDR3 size: 15 residues. Germline loops: CDR1 PRHDT, CDR2 FYEKMQ (reference sequence). The V gene lost 5 bases and the J gene lost 0 bases, with 11 bases spanning the gap.

This clonotype was counted many times. This rearrangement joins TRBV4-3 to TRBJ2-3; tentatively, D is TRBD2 (6 bases). Trimming stripped 4 bases from V and 6 bases from J, with 11 bases between. CDR3 size: 13 residues. Germline V gives CDR1 LGHNA, CDR2 YSLEER. The CDR3 is CASSRTSFDTQYF. In DNA, the CDR3 is TGCGCCAGCAGCCGCACTAGCTTCGATACGCAGTATTTT.

The J gene is TRBJ2-7, the V gene TRBV5-6; D is perhaps TRBD2 (5 bases). Germline V CDR1 and CDR2: SGHDT, YYEEEE. V was cut by 2 bases and J by 3 bases, with 9 bases left in between. The CDR3 covers 13 residues. The CDR3 DNA sequence: TGTGCCAGCAGCTTCGGACTTCACTACGAGCAGTACTTC. Protein: CASSFGLHYEQYF.

This clonotype has only a few counts. J is TRBJ2-6 and V is TRBV2; 9 bases map to TRBD1. The CDR3 has 17 amino acids. J lost 1 base, V lost 6 bases, and 7 bases had no gene match. Germline V gene sequence: CDR1 SNHLY, CDR2 FYNNEI. CDR3 residues: CASSGQGLLSGANVLTF. In nucleotides, the CDR3 is TGTGCCAGCAGCGGACAGGGGCTTCTGTCTGGGGCCAACGTCCTGACTTTC.

This clonotype has just a few counts. This chain joins TRBV27 and TRBJ2-5; D gene ambiguous. Germline CDR1 reads MNHEY; CDR2 reads SMNVEV (reference sequence). V lost 2 bases, J lost 5 bases, and 12 bases lay in between. The CDR3 consists of 14 residues. DNA of the CDR3: TGTGCCAGCAGTTTAACGTCGTGGTTGGAGACCCAGTACTTC. Amino acid sequence: CASSLTSWLETQYF.

The chain is built from TRBV27 and TRBJ1-1, with D unclear. With 4 bases removed from V and 1 base from J, the gap between germline ends came to 7 bases. Per germline, CDR1 MNHEY and CDR2 SMNVEV (reference sequence). The CDR3 runs 13 residues. The CDR3 nucleotides are TGTGCCAGCAGTTCCTATGGGAACACTGAAGCTTTCTTT. Amino acids: CASSSYGNTEAFF.

This clonotype was counted a few times. This chain links TRBV28 with TRBJ2-1, with D tentatively TRBD2 (6 bases). Deletions cut 6 bases from V and 0 bases from J, with 24 bases between. The length of the CDR3 is 19 residues. Per the germline V gene, CDR1 is MDHEN and CDR2 is SYDVKM. This chain's CDR3 is CASSSRLYLALSSYNEQFF. DNA for the CDR3: TGTGCCAGCAGCTCGCGCCTTTATCTAGCGCTTAGCTCCTACAATGAGCAGTTCTTC.

There are many counts of this clonotype. The chain has TRBV29-1 and TRBJ2-7; D might be TRBD2 (6 bases). This CDR3 comprises 13 residues. Germline CDR1 reads SQVTM; CDR2 reads ANQGSEA. Trimming stripped 4 bases from V and 0 bases from J, with 10 bases between. The CDR3 DNA is TGCAGCGTTGGATCGGGAGTCTCCTACGAGCAGTACTTC. This encodes CSVGSGVSYEQYF.

For this clonotype: One junction end does not reproduce the germline sequence, and a read error may be involved. The CDR3: CARSFPSGGGGFGGELFF. The CDR3 nucleotides are TGTGCCCGCAGTTTCCCCTCCGGAGGAGGGGGCTTTGGCGGGGAGCTGTTTTTT. The chain uses TRBV3-1 and TRBJ2-2, with a possible D match to TRBD1 (7 bases). This CDR3 has 18 amino acids. CDR1 is LGHDT and CDR2 is YNNKEL in the germline V gene (reference sequence).

This clonotype was observed a few times. The CDR3 DNA reads as TGTGCCAGCAGCTGGTCCGGACTCGGGGACAATGAGCAGTTCTTC. Translation gives CASSWSGLGDNEQFF. The J gene is TRBJ2-1, the V gene TRBV3-1, with D tentatively TRBD2 (5 bases). Trimming took 5 bases from V and 5 from J, leaving 16 bases between them. The CDR3 covers 15 residues. Germline V CDR1 and CDR2: LGHDT, YNNKEL (reference sequence).

Ten or more counts support this clonotype. V and J are TRBV5-1 and TRBJ1-1, with 7 bases identical to TRBD1. Germline CDR1 SGHRS, CDR2 YFSETQ. The CDR3 runs 15 residues. Losses at the gene ends were 4 bases for V and 2 bases for J; bases not matched to a gene: 8. This CDR3 reads CASSGGTESNTEAFF. The CDR3 DNA sequence: TGCGCCAGCAGCGGAGGGACAGAAAGTAACACTGAAGCTTTCTTT.

Many counts were recorded for this clonotype. This chain joins TRBV21-1 and TRBJ2-5. TRBV21-1 is an annotated pseudogene. This CDR3 contains 9 residues. The DNA of the CDR3 is TGTGCCGGTGGGTGGCGCCGGTACTTC. As protein: CAGGWRRYF.

This clonotype has a handful of counts. As DNA, the CDR3 is TGTGCCAGCAGTTCCCCCGCGGGGGGGCAGTACTTC. Protein product: CASSSPAGGQYF. The chain uses TRBV27 and TRBJ2-7, with TRBD2 identical over 8 bases. The V segment lost 4 bases and the J segment 9 bases; nucleotides outside the gene matches: 5. Germline CDR1 is MNHEY and CDR2 is SMNVEV (reference sequence). This CDR3 comprises 12 residues.

This clonotype was recorded many times. The V and J genes are TRBV12-3 or TRBV12-4 and TRBJ2-5, with D maybe TRBD1 (6 bases). This CDR3 comprises 15 residues. V lost 2 bases to trimming and J lost 5 bases, with 15 bases between them. CDR3 protein: CASSLSGARLETQYF. The CDR3 DNA reads as TGTGCCAGCAGTTTATCAGGGGCCCGGTTGGAGACCCAGTACTTC.

V gene TRBV9 combines with J gene TRBJ1-2; D is perhaps TRBD1 (6 bases). This CDR3 spans 15 amino acids. Germline V gene data show CDR1 as SGDLS and CDR2 as YYNGEE. V was pared by 2 bases and J by 4 bases, with 15 bases between. The CDR3 DNA sequence: TGTGCCAGCAGCGTGGCCCGGGACACCTTCTATGGCTACACCTTC. This translates into CASSVARDTFYGYTF.

This clonotype was picked up a small number of times. The chain links TRBV27 to TRBJ2-1; D might be TRBD1 (5 bases). The CDR3 sequence is 14 residues long. CDR1 and CDR2 from the germline V gene are MNHEY and SMNVEV (reference sequence). The germline V and J ends were trimmed by 4 bases and 7 bases, with 14 bases remaining between them. CDR3 protein: CASSSGAAWNEQFF. The CDR3 region has the DNA TGTGCCAGCAGTTCTGGGGCAGCCTGGAATGAGCAGTTCTTC.

This clonotype was seen at least ten times. The genes are TRBV7-9 and TRBJ1-1; D remains unclear. The CDR3 has 12 amino acids. Germline V gene sequence: CDR1 SEHNR, CDR2 FQNEAQ (reference sequence). V was clipped by 8 bases and J by 3 bases, with 10 bases between them. The CDR3, as DNA: TGTGCCAGCGAAGCTTCGGACACTGAAGCTTTCTTT. Its translation: CASEASDTEAFF. Complete variable domain (other parts from reference TRBV7-9 and TRBJ1-1): DTGVSQNPRHKITKRGQNVTFRCDPISEHNRLYWYRQTLGQGPEFLTYFQNEAQLEKSRLLSDRFSAERPKGSFSTLEIQRTEQGDSAMYLCASEASDTEAFFGQGTRLTVV.

The genes are TRBV24-1 and TRBJ2-2, with TRBD2 as a possible D gene (6 bases). Trimming left V 5 bases short and J 4 bases short, with 13 bases between. Germline loops: CDR1 KGHDR, CDR2 SFDVKD. The CDR3 consists of 15 residues. The chain's CDR3 is CATSAGGMVTGELFF. The CDR3 DNA reads as TGTGCCACCAGTGCGGGCGGGATGGTCACCGGGGAGCTGTTTTTT.